This T cell receptor beta chain came from a study of blood T cells in healthy people across ages (dated by TCRdb to between 2014 and 2017). Describing the broader study: In model experiments, roughly one uniquely barcoded TCR beta cDNA molecule per two T cells was captured by template switching. The donors were split into four age groups: young (average around 15 years), middle-aged (more than 35), aged (more than 60) and long-lived (roughly 86). Using deep sequencing normalized with unique cDNA molecular identifiers, the study measured how TCR beta repertoire diversity changes with age. The study analyzed two additional independent replicas of 1 million unique cDNA reads from the same blood draw for two donors, one aged 18 to 30 and one aged 80 or older. To avoid experimental bias, donors of different ages were distributed randomly across sequencing lanes. General conclusions and limits of the study: Because profiling used bulk unsorted PBMCs, naive and antigen-experienced compartments could not be compared conclusively. Estimates of total diversity based on one million sequenced T cells were regarded as lower bounds and as underestimates. The long-lived group showed more naive CD4+ T cells, fewer expanded clones and increased TCR diversity than the aged group, suggesting age selection. The CMV infection status of donors was not known, potentially confounding age-related changes in expanded clonotypes. Observed TCR beta diversity per million T cells fell roughly linearly with age, and a significant reduction was already apparent by age around 39. Observed TCR beta diversity correlated strongly with the percentage of naive T cells measured by flow cytometry.

Receptors were amplified or captured by 5' RACE. The sequencing machine was an Illumina HiSeq 2500. A second PCR of about 7 to 12 cycles was performed with a sample-barcoded 5' primer and a J-beta primer mix. Each TCR beta cDNA molecule received a unique molecular identifier from a template-switch 5' adaptor carrying 12 random nucleotides. At least 2.5 million CDR3-containing paired-end reads were obtained from each sample. First-strand cDNA synthesis was performed from all RNA using the Mint cDNA synthesis kit, with priming by a TRBC-specific oligonucleotide. Following uracil-DNA glycosylase treatment, a first 18-cycle PCR with universal primers M1SS and BC2_uni_R was performed on all cDNA. The original pipeline was this. Normalization of each sample was performed by random selection of 1 million high-quality reads, each carrying a distinct molecular identifier. Reads sharing molecular identifiers were discarded rather than binned into consensus sequences. MiTCR, set to a Q25 quality threshold and the strictest error-elimination algorithm, was used for CDR3 identification, clonotype clustering and error correction. A nonparametric unseen species model with Euler transformation was used to estimate a lower bound on total TCR beta diversity. TCRdb ran its own pipeline on the public reads, namely fastp trimming at Q25 and MiXCR clone calling, and kept in-frame beta chains. Each CDR3 protein gets just one entry, which takes the most common genes and DNA from the rows behind it. The V and J calls follow TCRdb's processing rather than the paper's. This sample comprises around 1,000,000 distinct CDR3 sequences, 30% to 40% of them detected only once. In total, the top ten clones hold 10% to 15% of the sample.

Concerning this clonotype itself: Its antigen has not been determined. Per-base qualities were not stored, and no clone one base away is much larger.

From cysteine to phenylalanine, the CDR3 is 15 amino acids long. Just CDR3 DNA is preserved here, 45 bases in frame from base 1. Donors were 40 or so systemically healthy Caucasian individuals from Russia aged roughly 6 to 90 years. Each donor gave about 9.7 milliliters of peripheral blood, drawn into EDTA-treated Vacutainer tubes. Ficoll-Paque density-gradient centrifugation was used to isolate PBMCs, with at least 7 million per sample. Total RNA was extracted from PBMCs with Trizol reagent, with at least 6 micrograms obtained per sample. Naive CD45RAhigh/CD27high T cell percentages were measured by flow cytometry on a PBMC aliquot from every donor.

The chain is made from TRBV12-3 or TRBV12-4 and TRBJ2-1, with 11 bases aligning to TRBD2. The J call may be wrong; the DNA end is better matched by TRBJ2-7. The sample was blood. The clonotype comes from a man in his late teens or twenties in good health. The CDR3 loop reads CASSELAGDYNEQYF. In nucleotide form, the sequence is TGTGCCAGCAGTGAACTAGCGGGGGACTACAATGAGCAGTACTTC.